The rows below give T cell receptor beta chains drawn from one sample of a study of T cells after yellow fever vaccination. TCRdb independently ran MiXCR on the 5' RACE reads; one entry per CDR3 protein. The sample has some 350,000 distinct CDR3 sequences; over 4% are singletons. The sample here was PBMCs, taken 5 days after the yellow fever booster vaccination. The receptors were gathered from a man aged 18 to 30 who received the YFV17D yellow fever vaccine. The CDR3 runs from the conserved cysteine through the conserved F or W. The D gene is left open where the match is weak. Not every row has a clone size; where given, it reads once, few, many or a size class.

J,D,V,size,CDR3,DNA
TRBJ2-7,TRBD2,TRBV5-1,.,CASSLWLAGAHSEQYF,TGCGCCAGCAGCTTGTGGCTAGCGGGGGCCCACTCCGAGCAGTACTTC
TRBJ2-5,.,TRBV5-1,.,CASGRGLQETQYF,TGCGCCAGCGGGCGGGGCCTCCAAGAGACCCAGTACTTC
TRBJ2-3,TRBD2,TRBV10-1,few,CASSDSGGPTDTQYF,TGCGCCAGCAGTGATAGCGGGGGCCCCACAGATACGCAGTATTTT
TRBJ2-7,.,TRBV7-2,many,CASSLGTKTYEQYF,TGTGCCAGCAGCTTGGGGACAAAAACCTACGAGCAGTACTTC
TRBJ2-2,.,TRBV7-9,few,CASSLGVGATGELFF,TGTGCCAGCAGCTTAGGAGTAGGTGCTACCGGGGAGCTGTTTTTT
TRBJ2-5,TRBD2,TRBV2,few,CASSGTSGGIQETQYF,TGTGCCAGCAGTGGGACTAGCGGGGGCATACAAGAGACCCAGTACTTC
TRBJ1-5,.,TRBV5-1,few,CASTELGRGNQPQHF,TGCGCCAGCACCGAATTGGGGCGTGGAAATCAGCCCCAGCATTTT
TRBJ1-1,TRBD1,TRBV23-1,few,CASSQWTGGTEAFF,TGCGCCAGCAGTCAATGGACAGGGGGCACTGAAGCTTTCTTT
TRBJ2-3,.,TRBV6-5,many,CASTKGGADTQYF,TGTGCCAGCACCAAGGGGGGCGCAGATACGCAGTATTTT
TRBJ2-5,.,TRBV6-1,many,CASSDSVPYTQYF,TGTGCCAGCAGTGACTCTGTCCCCTATACCCAGTACTTC
TRBJ1-5,.,TRBV27,.,CASSLWGGAGQPQHF,TGTGCCAGCAGTTTATGGGGGGGCGCGGGTCAGCCCCAGCATTTT
TRBJ2-7,.,TRBV6-6,.,CASREPSYEQYF,TGTGCCAGCCGGGAGCCCTCCTACGAGCAGTACTTC
TRBJ1-4,TRBD1,TRBV7-9,few,CASSRYDRDGEKLFF,TGTGCCAGCAGCCGCTATGACAGGGACGGCGAAAAACTGTTTTTT
TRBJ1-1,.,TRBV5-4,few,CASSSGPTNTEAFF,TGTGCCAGCAGCTCGGGACCTACGAACACTGAAGCTTTCTTT
TRBJ2-3,.,TRBV5-1,many,CASSRTGTDTQYF,TGCGCCAGCAGCCGGACAGGCACAGATACGCAGTATTTT
TRBJ2-1,.,TRBV6-1,.,CASSPRTSGNEQFF,TGTGCCAGCAGTCCCAGGACGTCAGGGAATGAGCAGTTCTTC
TRBJ1-6,TRBD1,TRBV5-1,.,CASSPGQGRRSPLHF,TGCGCCAGCAGCCCGGGACAGGGGCGACGATCACCCCTCCACTTT
TRBJ2-2,TRBD2,TRBV12-3/TRBV12-4,.,CASSPQRGRTGELFF,TGTGCCAGCAGTCCTCAGCGGGGGAGGACCGGGGAGCTGTTTTTT
TRBJ1-1,.,TRBV20-1,.,CSARTPQRAEAFF,TGCAGTGCTAGAACCCCCCAGCGCGCTGAAGCTTTCTTT
TRBJ2-2,.,TRBV29-1,few,CSVDRGGTGELFF,TGCAGCGTTGACCGTGGGGGGACCGGGGAGCTGTTTTTT
TRBJ1-4,.,TRBV7-2,few,CASSFIANGDEKLFF,TGTGCCAGCAGCTTTATCGCCAACGGGGATGAAAAACTGTTTTTT
TRBJ2-5,.,TRBV27,.,CASRKGPEETQYF,TGTGCCAGCAGAAAGGGACCGGAGGAGACCCAGTACTTC
TRBJ2-3,.,TRBV5-4,.,CASSSHFMESSSTDTQYF,TGTGCCAGCAGCTCCCACTTTATGGAGTCCTCTAGCACAGATACGCAGTATTTT
TRBJ1-2,.,TRBV5-1,.,CASSFDIHYGYTF,TGCGCCAGCAGCTTTGACATCCACTATGGCTACACCTTC
TRBJ2-4,.,TRBV5-5,few,CASSLEGLAKNIQYF,TGTGCCAGCAGCTTGGAGGGCCTCGCCAAAAACATTCAGTACTTC
TRBJ1-4,.,TRBV18,.,CASSRGRRTLTEKLFF,TGTGCCAGCTCACGTGGAAGGCGGACTTTAACTGAAAAACTGTTTTTT
TRBJ1-5,.,TRBV7-2,.,CASSRDGPNQPQHF,TGTGCCAGCAGCAGGGACGGCCCTAATCAGCCCCAGCATTTT
TRBJ2-5,.,TRBV12-3/TRBV12-4,.,CASRRRTKTQYF,TGTGCCAGCAGGCGGCGGACCAAAACCCAGTACTTC
TRBJ1-2,.,TRBV4-3,.,CASSQDGRASYGYTF,TGCGCCAGCAGCCAAGATGGAAGAGCCAGCTATGGCTACACCTTC
TRBJ2-1,.,TRBV12-3/TRBV12-4,few,CASSPGVVYNSYNEQFF,TGTGCCAGCAGTCCCGGGGTAGTCTACAACTCCTACAATGAGCAGTTCTTC
TRBJ1-5,.,TRBV12-3/TRBV12-4,.,CASRAEGDGNQPQHF,TGTGCCAGCAGAGCCGAGGGGGACGGCAATCAGCCCCAGCATTTT
TRBJ2-3,.,TRBV7-2,many,CASSFPGHPDTQYF,TGTGCCAGCAGCTTCCCGGGGCATCCGGATACGCAGTATTTT
TRBJ1-2,.,TRBV13,.,CASSLGYHGYTF,TGTGCCAGCAGCTTAGGGTATCATGGCTACACCTTC
TRBJ2-1,TRBD1,TRBV20-1,.,CSTFGTAINEQFF,TGCAGTACATTCGGGACAGCCATCAATGAGCAGTTCTTC
TRBJ1-4,.,TRBV20-1,.,CSASANRVGNEKLFF,TGCAGTGCTAGTGCCAACAGGGTGGGAAATGAAAAACTGTTTTTT
TRBJ2-6,TRBD1,TRBV5-4,few,CASSSAGTGGSGANVLTF,TGTGCCAGCAGCTCAGCCGGGACAGGGGGCTCTGGGGCCAACGTCCTGACTTTC
TRBJ1-1,TRBD1,TRBV5-1,many,CASSWGQGAEAFF,TGCGCCAGCAGCTGGGGACAGGGGGCTGAAGCTTTCTTT
TRBJ1-2,.,TRBV12-3/TRBV12-4,.,CASSFRPTQGYTF,TGTGCCAGCAGTTTCCGGCCTACGCAAGGCTACACCTTC
TRBJ1-2,.,TRBV7-2,many,CASSPRQPTSGYTF,TGTGCCAGCAGCCCCAGACAGCCTACTTCCGGCTACACCTTC
TRBJ2-3,.,TRBV11-2,.,CATKSSTDTQYF,TGTGCCACCAAATCTAGCACAGATACGCAGTATTTT
TRBJ1-2,.,TRBV20-1,.,CSASPGGVAHGYTF,TGCAGTGCTAGCCCCGGGGGCGTGGCTCATGGCTACACCTTC
TRBJ2-3,TRBD2,TRBV10-3,many,CAISDPTSGVSTDTQYF,TGTGCCATCAGTGACCCAACTAGCGGGGTCAGCACAGATACGCAGTATTTT
TRBJ2-3,TRBD2,TRBV9,many,CASSVGLAVDTQYF,TGTGCCAGCAGCGTCGGACTAGCAGTTGATACGCAGTATTTT
TRBJ2-1,TRBD1,TRBV5-1,few,CASSPKPGQGDNEQFF,TGCGCCAGCAGCCCTAAGCCCGGACAGGGAGACAATGAGCAGTTCTTC